The clone carrying this T cell receptor beta chain was recorded a few times. Its target is unknown. The data are from a study of human T cells and chemical hapten exposure. The ends were cut back, 5 bases at V and 11 bases at J, with 15 bases in the middle. Germline values: CDR1 MDHEN, CDR2 SYDVKM. This CDR3 has 12 residues. Time point given: pre-sensitization, week 0. This sample's treatment: therapeutic diphenylcyclopropenone sensitization with weekly scalp DPC. At patch-test visits, sampling came before the patch test. In the library, unique molecular identifiers were attached to individual cDNA molecules. MiXCR was run by TCRdb on the RACE reads, yielding one entry per CDR3 protein. Seen here are nearly 110,000 distinct CDR3 sequences, 10% to 15% observed once, and the top ten hold over 1.5%. Regarding the study as a whole: Expanded TCRs made up significantly more big CDR3 similarity clusters than controls did. PT1 expanded TCR counts and patch test score were linked, and their correlation was positive.

Here the sequenced sample was whole blood, taken in connection with sensitization to the hapten diphenylcyclopropenone (DPC). The chain employs TRBV28 and TRBJ1-1, with unresolved D. The receptor was derived from a woman aged 45-65 years with alopecia areata. Some clones in this sample may be carry-over from other donors' samples. The CDR3 loop reads CASSAPTRRAFF. CDR3 nucleotide sequence: TGTGCCAGCAGTGCCCCGACCCGGAGGGCTTTCTTT.